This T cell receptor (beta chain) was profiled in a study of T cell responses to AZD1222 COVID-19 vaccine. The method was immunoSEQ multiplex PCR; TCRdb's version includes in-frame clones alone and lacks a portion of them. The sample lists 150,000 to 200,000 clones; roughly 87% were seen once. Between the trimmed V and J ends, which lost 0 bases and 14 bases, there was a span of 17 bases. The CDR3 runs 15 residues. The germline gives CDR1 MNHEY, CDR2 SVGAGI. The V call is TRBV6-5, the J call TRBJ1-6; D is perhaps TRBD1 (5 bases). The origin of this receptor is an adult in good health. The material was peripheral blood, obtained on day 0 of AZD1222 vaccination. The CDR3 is CASSYSRGGKITLHF. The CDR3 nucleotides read TGTGCCAGCAGTTACTCGAGGGGCGGCAAAATAACCCTCCACTTT.